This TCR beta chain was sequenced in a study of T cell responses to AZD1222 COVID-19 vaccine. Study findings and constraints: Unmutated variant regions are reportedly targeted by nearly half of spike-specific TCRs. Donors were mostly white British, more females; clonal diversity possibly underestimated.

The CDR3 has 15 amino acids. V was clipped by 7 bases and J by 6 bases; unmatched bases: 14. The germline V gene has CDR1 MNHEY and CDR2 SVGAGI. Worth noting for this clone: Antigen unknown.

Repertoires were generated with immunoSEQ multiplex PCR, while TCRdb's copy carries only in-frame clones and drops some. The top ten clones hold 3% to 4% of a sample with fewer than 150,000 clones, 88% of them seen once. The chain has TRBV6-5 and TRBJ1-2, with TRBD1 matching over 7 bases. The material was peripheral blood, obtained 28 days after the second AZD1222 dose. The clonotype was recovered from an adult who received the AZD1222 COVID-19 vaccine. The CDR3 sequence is CASNRQGGIYDGYTF. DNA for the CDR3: TGTGCCAGCAACCGACAGGGAGGAATATACGATGGCTACACCTTC.